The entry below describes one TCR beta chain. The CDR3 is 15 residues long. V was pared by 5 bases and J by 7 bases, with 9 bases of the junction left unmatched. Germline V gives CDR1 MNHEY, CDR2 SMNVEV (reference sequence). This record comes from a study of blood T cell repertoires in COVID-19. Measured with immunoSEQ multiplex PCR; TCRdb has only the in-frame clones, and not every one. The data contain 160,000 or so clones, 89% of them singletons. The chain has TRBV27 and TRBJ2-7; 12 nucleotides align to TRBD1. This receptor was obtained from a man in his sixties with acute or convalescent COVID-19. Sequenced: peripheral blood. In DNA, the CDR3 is TGTGCCAGCAGTCCACCGGGACAGGGGGCCGAGGAGCAGTACTTC. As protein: CASSPPGQGAEEQYF.